The source of this T cell receptor (beta chain) is a study of blood T cell repertoires in COVID-19. Study summary: The United States, Italy and Spain were the sources of the acute and convalescent COVID-19 samples. PBMCs, B-cell-depleted T cells, or T cells were the source of the cDNA or gDNA that made up the material.

The V end lost 6 bases, the J end lost 4 bases, and 10 bases lay between the germline ends. Germline V gene sequence: CDR1 LGHDT, CDR2 YNNKEL (reference sequence). The CDR3 length is 14 residues. Under the authors' procedure: Nucleated cell number was recorded as an estimate derived from reference gene primer amplification. Profiling relied on immunoSEQ multiplex PCR, and the TCRdb table lists in-frame clones only, not all of them. V, J and clone size were drawn from that table, and D and trimming were deduced from the DNA. The repertoire has some 250,000 clones, around 82% of them found once; the top ten carry roughly 5.7%.

J is TRBJ2-6 and V is TRBV3-1 (or the pseudogene TRBV3-2); D is unclear. This TCR derives from a man of 80 years or more with acute or convalescent COVID-19. The material sequenced was peripheral blood. The CDR3 protein is CASSSGVGANVLTF. In DNA form, the CDR3 reads TGTGCCAGCAGTTCCGGAGTCGGGGCCAACGTCCTGACTTTC.